The T cell receptor (beta chain) under discussion was sequenced for a study of T cell clusters in autoimmune cytopenias. Study-wide points: Clustering suggested that physiological T cell clusters were missing in primary autoimmune cytopenia patients. The cluster-lack signature was not seen for secondary cytopenia versus chronic lymphocytic leukemia. TRB repertoire shifts in secondary cytopenia and chronic lymphocytic leukemia mostly reflected lymphoma, not autoimmunity.

TRB amplification used approximately 250 ng of peripheral blood genomic DNA. This CDR3 is 15 amino acids long. Per germline, CDR1 GTSNPN and CDR2 SVGIG (reference sequence). Points on this clonotype: Antigen unknown.

One tube held mixed TRB-A and TRB-B primer pools for touch-down PCR. TCRdb reprocessed the multiplex PCR reads and stores each CDR3 protein as one record, lacking DNA. This sample carries about 15,000 distinct CDR3 sequences, with around 2.1% going to the ten biggest clones. The clonotype originates from a human donor with an autoimmune cytopenia or autoimmune hepatitis (not recorded which). Material: peripheral blood. The chain couples TRBV30 to TRBJ2-1; the D gene TCRdb calls, TRBD2, cannot be checked with no DNA. CDR3 region: CAWSVGTSGNNEQFF. The full variable domain, with the rest looked up from reference TRBV30 and TRBJ2-1, is SQTIHQWPATLVQPVGSPLSLECTVEGTSNPNLYWYRQAAGRGLQLLFYSVGIGQISSEVPQNLSASRPQDRQFILSSKKLLLSDSGFYLCAWSVGTSGNNEQFFGPGTRLTVL.